This is a list of T cell receptor beta chains from one sample in a study of blood T cell repertoires in COVID-19. Assay used: immunoSEQ multiplex PCR; TCRdb lists only in-frame clones, some missing. The sample records roughly 130,000 clones, approximately 90% being singletons. Input material: peripheral blood. These receptors originate from a man in his forties or fifties with acute or convalescent COVID-19. The CDR3 runs from the conserved cysteine through the conserved F or W. D genes are given only for firm matches. Where a row states a size, it is once, few, many or the class of an expanded clone; other rows omit it.

j_call,v_call,clone_size,d_call,cdr3_aa,cdr3_nt
TRBJ2-1,TRBV5-1,once,TRBD2,CASSRTSGSNEQFF,TGCGCCAGCAGCCGGACTAGCGGGAGTAATGAGCAGTTCTTC
TRBJ2-1,TRBV5-1,.,.,CASSPRPGVAYNEQFF,TGCGCCAGCAGCCCCCGGCCCGGGGTAGCCTACAATGAGCAGTTCTTC
TRBJ1-1,TRBV7-2,.,.,CASSLDPNTNTEAFF,TGTGCCAGCAGCTTAGACCCGAACACGAACACTGAAGCTTTCTTT
TRBJ1-4,TRBV30,.,TRBD1,CAWSVRTGYEKLFF,TGTGCCTGGAGTGTGAGGACAGGATATGAAAAACTGTTTTTT
TRBJ2-2,TRBV5-1,.,TRBD1,CASSSNRGTGELFF,TGCGCCAGCAGCTCGAACAGGGGAACCGGGGAGCTGTTTTTT
TRBJ2-5,TRBV5-8,.,.,CASSLAYQETQYF,TGTGCCAGCAGCCTAGCGTACCAAGAGACCCAGTACTTC
TRBJ1-2,TRBV19,.,.,CASSILGGGYTF,TGTGCCAGTAGTATTTTGGGAGGAGGCTACACCTTC
TRBJ2-7,TRBV7-9,few,.,CASSLARDSSYEQYF,TGTGCCAGCAGCTTAGCAAGAGACAGTTCCTACGAGCAGTACTTC
TRBJ2-3,TRBV5-1,.,.,CASSGGSGSTDTQYF,TGCGCCAGCAGCGGGGGGTCCGGAAGCACAGATACGCAGTATTTT
TRBJ1-6,TRBV30,.,TRBD1,CACQTGGFGNSPLHF,TGTGCCTGTCAAACAGGGGGCTTTGGGAATTCACCCCTCCACTTT
TRBJ1-2,TRBV5-4,.,.,CASSLTGKNYGYTF,TGTGCCAGCAGCTTGACAGGGAAGAACTATGGCTACACCTTC
TRBJ1-2,TRBV7-6,.,.,CASSPDSQRTFYGYTF,TGTGCCAGCAGCCCTGACAGTCAGAGAACCTTCTATGGCTACACCTTC
TRBJ2-3,TRBV5-5,.,.,CASSHTDTQYF,TGTGCCAGCAGCCACACAGATACGCAGTATTTT
TRBJ1-5,TRBV29-1,.,.,CSVGGLDQPQHF,TGCAGCGTTGGTGGGCTGGATCAGCCCCAGCATTTT
TRBJ1-5,TRBV9,few,.,CASSVIQGCQPQHF,TGTGCCAGCAGCGTAATCCAGGGATGTCAGCCCCAGCATTTT
TRBJ1-1,TRBV6-1,.,.,CASSELRGSTEAFF,TGTGCCAGCAGTGAACTCCGGGGTTCCACTGAAGCTTTCTTT
TRBJ2-1,TRBV4-1,.,TRBD1,CASSPDEQGRLFEKQFF,TGCGCCAGCAGCCCTGATGAACAGGGGCGTTTATTTGAGAAGCAGTTCTTC
TRBJ2-5,TRBV7-9,.,TRBD2,CASSSGLAGDQETQYF,TGTGCCAGCAGCTCTGGACTAGCGGGGGATCAAGAGACCCAGTACTTC
TRBJ1-5,TRBV7-9,once,.,CASSLVGMSNQPQHF,TGTGCCAGCAGCTTAGTCGGGATGTCCAATCAGCCCCAGCATTTT
TRBJ1-5,TRBV24-1,.,.,CATSESRGGNQPQHF,TGTGCCACCAGTGAATCCAGGGGTGGCAATCAGCCCCAGCATTTT
TRBJ2-2,TRBV25-1,medium-sized,TRBD1,CASRVGQGAGELFF,TGTGCCAGCAGGGTGGGACAGGGGGCCGGGGAGCTGTTTTTT
TRBJ2-1,TRBV12-5,.,.,CASATVGYNEQFF,TGTGCTAGTGCAACAGTAGGCTACAATGAGCAGTTCTTC
TRBJ2-7,TRBV7-6,.,TRBD1,CASSLGQGPGFGEQYF,TGTGCCAGCAGCTTGGGACAGGGCCCCGGGTTTGGCGAGCAGTACTTC
TRBJ2-1,TRBV7-2,.,.,CASSLGPGKYNEQFF,TGTGCCAGCAGCTTAGGGCCGGGGAAGTACAATGAGCAGTTCTTC
TRBJ2-5,TRBV4-1,.,.,CASSLREGETQYF,TGCGCCAGCAGCCTCAGGGAAGGAGAGACCCAGTACTTC
TRBJ1-6,TRBV9,.,.,CASSVGMVRNSPLHF,TGTGCCAGCAGCGTCGGGATGGTTCGTAATTCACCCCTCCACTTT
TRBJ1-5,TRBV19,.,.,CASSIGAGSPIKGNQPQHF,TGTGCCAGTAGTATTGGGGCAGGGTCTCCTATCAAGGGGAATCAGCCCCAGCATTTT
TRBJ2-7,TRBV4-1,.,TRBD1,CASSQFQDRAYEQYF,TGCGCCAGCAGCCAATTCCAAGACAGGGCCTACGAGCAGTACTTC
TRBJ1-5,TRBV19,.,.,CASSMQVNQPQHF,TGTGCCAGTAGTATGCAGGTTAATCAGCCCCAGCATTTT
TRBJ1-5,TRBV7-8,.,.,CASSLSEGNQPQHF,TGTGCCAGCAGCTTATCTGAGGGCAATCAGCCCCAGCATTTT
TRBJ2-7,TRBV19,.,TRBD1,CATSDRGANEQYF,TGTGCCACCTCAGACAGGGGGGCGAACGAGCAGTACTTC
TRBJ2-1,TRBV5-4,.,.,CASSWLMGREQFF,TGTGCCAGCAGCTGGCTCATGGGCCGTGAGCAGTTCTTC
TRBJ1-2,TRBV11-2,.,.,CASSLVGANNYGYTF,TGTGCCAGCAGCTTAGTTGGGGCTAATAACTATGGCTACACCTTC
TRBJ1-1,TRBV5-1,.,TRBD1,CASSTQTGTEAFF,TGCGCCAGCAGCACTCAGACAGGGACTGAAGCTTTCTTT
TRBJ2-3,TRBV18,.,.,CASSPMRDPTTDTQYF,TGTGCCAGCTCACCTATGCGGGACCCAACCACAGATACGCAGTATTTT
TRBJ2-7,TRBV7-2,.,TRBD1,CASSQTGAFSYEQYF,TGTGCCAGCAGCCAAACAGGGGCCTTCTCCTACGAGCAGTACTTC
TRBJ2-1,TRBV10-3,.,TRBD1,CATYPGQENNNEQFF,TGTGCCACTTATCCGGGACAGGAAAACAACAATGAGCAGTTCTTC
TRBJ1-1,TRBV20-1,.,.,CSARADTEAFF,TGCAGTGCTAGAGCGGACACTGAAGCTTTCTTT
TRBJ2-7,TRBV5-5,.,.,CASSFLSTGASSYEQYF,TGTGCCAGCAGCTTTCTATCGACAGGCGCTAGCTCCTACGAGCAGTACTTC
TRBJ2-1,TRBV18,.,TRBD1,CASSQPGQGSSYNEQFF,TGTGCCAGCTCACAACCGGGACAGGGAAGCTCCTACAATGAGCAGTTCTTC
TRBJ1-5,TRBV4-2,.,TRBD1,CASSQGQGAAYQPQHF,TGTGCCAGCAGCCAAGGGCAGGGGGCGGCTTATCAGCCCCAGCATTTT
TRBJ1-6,TRBV3-1/TRBV3-2,.,.,CASSPGGEGNSPLHF,TGTGCCAGCAGCCCTGGAGGTGAAGGGAATTCACCCCTCCACTTT
TRBJ2-2,TRBV2,.,.,CASRAGVSGELFF,TGTGCCAGCAGGGCAGGGGTTAGCGGGGAGCTGTTTTTT
TRBJ2-1,TRBV6-5,.,TRBD1,CASSSTTGQGANEQFF,TGTGCCAGCAGTTCAACGACGGGACAGGGGGCAAATGAGCAGTTCTTC
TRBJ2-1,TRBV30,.,TRBD2,CALRGGTSGNEQFF,TGTGCCCTCAGGGGGGGGACTAGCGGGAATGAGCAGTTCTTC
TRBJ2-7,TRBV19,.,TRBD1,CASSPDRGRSEQYF,TGTGCCAGTAGTCCCGACAGGGGACGTTCCGAGCAGTACTTC